This T cell receptor beta chain was obtained from a study of blood T cells in healthy people across ages. For the second PCR, which ran for 7 to 11 cycles, a sample-barcoded 5' primer and a J-beta primer mix were used. TCRdb independently ran MiXCR on the 5' RACE reads; one entry per CDR3 protein. The sample gives 650,000 to 800,000 distinct CDR3 sequences, under 45% of which show up once; roughly a fifth is in the top ten. Sequencing was done on a sample of blood. The source of this sequence is a man in his sixties in good health.

For the CDR3, the DNA is TGCGCCAGCAGACGAGTTGGGGGGTACGAGCAGTACTTC. This encodes CASRRVGGYEQYF. This sequence joins TRBV4-1 and TRBJ2-7; a possible D gene is TRBD2 (6 bases). The CDR3 is 13 residues long. Trimming removed 6 bases at V and 4 bases at J, with 13 bases between. CDR1 is MGHRA, CDR2 YSYEKL, per germline.